The 25 T cell receptor beta chains in this list originate from one sample, sequenced in a study of graft-versus-host responses after intestinal transplantation (dated by TCRdb to 2020 to 2023). No antigen has been assigned to these receptors. Library preparation was by the immunoSEQ multiplex PCR assay. As stored in TCRdb, this immuneACCESS dataset retains in-frame rearrangements with V and J assigned. A fraction of the clones does not appear; measured against another copy, unresolved V genes explain less than half of the discrepancy, and the remainder lacks a known reason. Here the sample has 90,000 or so clones; roughly 80% occur a single time. More than 0.8% of the sample comes from the top ten. In light of the paper, this sample's time point label describes: cells obtained before transplantation from donor or recipient. The sample here was unstimulated CD4+ T cells sorted from spleen or lymph node cells, taken before intestinal transplant. All receptors derive from a human donor who received an intestinal transplant.

In its sample, this clone was seen a few times. The chain is built from TRBV5-1 and TRBJ2-3; TRBD2 is a possible D gene (5 bases). This CDR3 comprises 15 residues. The germline V gene encodes CDR1 SGHRS and CDR2 YFSETQ. V lost 3 bases, J lost 0 bases, and 11 bases lay in between. The CDR3 protein is CASSYDYPSTDTQYF. DNA for the CDR3: TGCGCCAGCAGCTACGACTACCCAAGCACAGATACGCAGTATTTT.

This clone is a singleton in its sample. The chain couples TRBV6-5 to TRBJ2-5; TRBD2 agrees at 10 bases. The CDR3 runs 14 residues. Germline CDR1 reads MNHEY; CDR2 reads SVGAGI. The junction had 6 bases not matched to a gene; V was cut back by 7 bases and J by 4 bases. For the CDR3, the DNA is TGTGCCAGCAAAGGGGGACTAGCGACAGAGACCCAGTACTTC. This sequence encodes CASKGGLATETQYF.

The chain has TRBV2 and TRBJ2-2, with D possibly TRBD1 on 5 matching bases. CDR1 and CDR2 (germline): SNHLY, FYNNEI. This CDR3 comprises 13 residues. V was cut by 2 bases and J by 5 bases, with 6 bases left in between. In DNA, the CDR3 is TGTGCCAGCAGTGAATCAGGGACCGGGGAGCTGTTTTTT. It encodes CASSESGTGELFF.

The chain has TRBV5-4 and TRBJ2-7, with TRBD2 as a possible D gene (6 bases). The V end was cut by 4 bases, the J end by 5 bases, with 19 bases between. Germline V gene sequence: CDR1 SGHNT, CDR2 YYREEE (reference sequence). CDR3 size: 15 residues. The DNA for the CDR3 is TGTGCCAGCAGCCGGGGGTGGGGGACGGGAAACGAGCAGTACTTC. It specifies CASSRGWGTGNEQYF.

The chain joins TRBV7-2 to TRBJ2-5, with D unclear. The CDR3 spans 16 residues. V lost 2 bases and J lost 1, with 14 bases in between. Germline assignment: CDR1 SGHTA and CDR2 FQGNSA. The CDR3 coding sequence is TGTGCCAGCAGCTTAAGCCCATCCACGGGCCAAGAGACCCAGTACTTC. Its translation: CASSLSPSTGQETQYF.

This chain connects TRBV5-1 to TRBJ2-5; 7 nucleotides line up with TRBD2. The CDR3 is 15 amino acids. After removal of 4 bases from V and 3 bases from J, the junction contained 9 bases not matched to a gene. CDR1 and CDR2 (germline): SGHRS, YFSETQ. CDR3 residues: CASSALGGEEETQYF. CDR3 sequence (DNA): TGCGCCAGCAGCGCCCTGGGGGGGGAAGAAGAGACCCAGTACTTC.

The chain is built from TRBV28 and TRBJ1-5; 9 bases fit TRBD1. CDR1 and CDR2 (germline): MDHEN, SYDVKM. The CDR3 loop spans 15 amino acids. V dropped 6 bases and J dropped 5; count of bases not matched to a gene: 8. CDR3 coding DNA: TGTGCCAGCAGCCGGAGGGGACAGGGAGATCAGCCCCAGCATTTT. It yields the protein CASSRRGQGDQPQHF.

J is TRBJ1-2 and V is TRBV5-1; D remains ambiguous. The CDR3 covers 13 residues. Trimming stripped 0 bases from V and 9 bases from J, with 12 bases between. CDR1 is SGHRS and CDR2 is YFSETQ in the germline V gene. CDR3 sequence: CASSLEEGFRYTF. In nucleotides, the CDR3 is TGCGCCAGCAGCTTGGAGGAGGGATTCCGCTACACCTTC.

The table lists this clone with a few counts. Other DNA sequences in the sample encode the same CDR3. The genes are TRBV6-5 and TRBJ2-7; the match to TRBD2 covers 7 bases. CDR1 is MNHEY, CDR2 SVGAGI, per germline. This CDR3 has 15 residues. J lost 0 bases, V lost 2 bases, and 4 bases had no gene match. The CDR3 here is CASSYGGLGSYEQYF. The CDR3, as DNA: TGTGCCAGCAGTTACGGAGGACTAGGCTCCTACGAGCAGTACTTC.

The rearrangement links TRBV28 to TRBJ1-1, with 7 positions matching TRBD1. In germline, CDR1 is MDHEN, CDR2 SYDVKM. J gave up 1 base and V 9 bases, and 8 bases lay outside the gene matches. This CDR3 spans 14 amino acids. CDR3 loop: CASLPGQRNTEAFF. In DNA, the CDR3 is TGTGCCAGTCTCCCGGGACAGCGGAACACTGAAGCTTTCTTT. Full variable domain (outside the CDR3, taken from reference TRBV28 and TRBJ1-1): DVKVTQSSRYLVKRTGEKVFLECVQDMDHENMFWYRQDPGLGLRLIYFSYDVKMKEKGDIPEGYSVSREKKERFSLILESASTNQTSMYLCASLPGQRNTEAFFGQGTRLTVV.

This clone has only one observation. The CDR3 reads CASSGTGVRNEQFF. The CDR3 nucleotides are TGTGCCAGCAGCGGGACTGGGGTACGGAATGAGCAGTTCTTC. V usage is TRBV27 and J usage is TRBJ2-1, with D possibly being TRBD2 (6 bases). This CDR3 has 14 residues. Germline V gene sequence: CDR1 MNHEY, CDR2 SMNVEV (reference sequence). Between the trimmed V and J ends, which lost 6 bases and 7 bases, there was a span of 16 bases.

J is TRBJ2-5 and V is TRBV5-1; 9 bases are shared with TRBD2. Germline CDR1 and CDR2: SGHRS and YFSETQ. Trimming at V came to 0 bases and at J to 2 bases, leaving 5 bases not matched to a gene. The CDR3 spans 16 residues. DNA for the CDR3: TGCGCCAGCAGCTTGGAGGCGGCGGGAGGGCAAGAGACCCAGTACTTC. Translation gives CASSLEAAGGQETQYF.

Only one count was recorded for this clone. The genes are TRBV27 and TRBJ1-1, with D possibly matching TRBD1 (5 bases). The CDR3 extends over 14 amino acids. The germline V gene encodes CDR1 MNHEY and CDR2 SMNVEV (reference sequence). V dropped 5 bases and J dropped 6 bases, with 16 bases sitting between them. As DNA, the CDR3 is TGTGCCAGCAGTCCCGCAGGGAAGTGGTCTGAAGCTTTCTTT. Residues: CASSPAGKWSEAFF.

This chain joins TRBV7-2 and TRBJ2-1; weak D call: TRBD2 (6 bases). This CDR3 comprises 16 residues. CDR1 and CDR2 (germline): SGHTA, FQGNSA. The V and J ends lost 1 base and 5 bases respectively, with 15 bases between them. CDR3 in DNA: TGTGCCAGCAGCTTAGTAGTGACTAGTTTCCACAATGAGCAGTTCTTC. It translates to CASSLVVTSFHNEQFF.

This clone was observed once. This specimen includes other DNA sequences encoding the same CDR3. The DNA of the CDR3 is TGTGCCAGCAGCTTAGTCAGGGATCAGCCCCAGCATTTT. Translated: CASSLVRDQPQHF. J is TRBJ1-5 and V is TRBV7-2; D possibly corresponds to TRBD1 (5 bases). The CDR3 is 13 amino acids. The V and J ends lost 1 base and 5 bases respectively, with 6 bases between them. The germline V gene has CDR1 SGHTA and CDR2 FQGNSA.

CDR3 bases: TGCGCCAGCAGCCAACTCGTATCCGAAAAACTGTTTTTT. Its protein is CASSQLVSEKLFF. The chain employs TRBV4-1 and TRBJ1-4, with D hard to call. V was trimmed by 2 bases and J by 8 bases, leaving 9 bases between them. The CDR3 is 13 residues long. CDR1 and CDR2 (germline): MGHRA, YSYEKL.

The chain has TRBV5-1 and TRBJ2-1; TRBD1 aligns across 8 bases. The J segment lost 6 bases and the V segment lost 3 bases, leaving 8 bases of the junction unmatched. Germline-derived CDR1 and CDR2 are SGHRS and YFSETQ. There are 15 residues in the CDR3. The CDR3 DNA is TGCGCCAGCAGCTCGGACAGGGTCCCAGGCAATGAGCAGTTCTTC. Encoded protein: CASSSDRVPGNEQFF.

The V gene is TRBV2, the J gene TRBJ2-3; no firm D call. This CDR3 contains 11 residues. Germline loops: CDR1 SNHLY, CDR2 FYNNEI. Trimming took 5 bases from V and 2 from J, leaving 2 bases between them. CDR3 residues: CASSYTDTQYF. The CDR3 DNA is TGTGCCAGCAGTTACACAGATACGCAGTATTTT.

The J gene is TRBJ1-2, the V gene TRBV28; tentatively, D is TRBD1 (5 bases). Per germline, CDR1 MDHEN and CDR2 SYDVKM. The ends were cut back, 1 base at V and 4 bases at J, with 10 bases in the middle. The CDR3 length is 14 residues. In nucleotides, the CDR3 is TGTGCCAGCAGTTTATCCGACAGCTTCTATGGCTACACCTTC. Protein sequence: CASSLSDSFYGYTF.

The rearrangement links TRBV2 to TRBJ1-1; a weak D match, TRBD1 (5 bases). The CDR3 sequence is 14 residues long. V was clipped by 3 bases and J by 1 base, with 9 bases between them. Germline CDR1 is SNHLY and CDR2 is FYNNEI. CDR3 region: CASSDRVGNTEAFF. DNA for the CDR3: TGTGCCAGCAGTGACAGGGTAGGGAACACTGAAGCTTTCTTT.

V gene TRBV30 combines with J gene TRBJ2-1; D is uncertain. From germline, CDR1 is GTSNPN and CDR2 SVGIG (reference sequence). The V end lost 1 base, the J end lost 4 bases, and 8 bases lay between the germline ends. This CDR3 has 13 residues. The CDR3 DNA sequence: TGTGCCTGGAGTGCCAGACTTTACAATGAGCAGTTCTTC. Protein product: CAWSARLYNEQFF. Filled out from reference TRBV30 and TRBJ2-1, the complete variable domain reads SQTIHQWPATLVQPVGSPLSLECTVEGTSNPNLYWYRQAAGRGLQLLFYSVGIGQISSEVPQNLSASRPQDRQFILSSKKLLLSDSGFYLCAWSARLYNEQFFGPGTRLTVL.

V and J are TRBV4-1 and TRBJ2-1, with 8 bases identical to TRBD2. V lost 1 base to trimming and J lost 8 bases; unmatched junction nucleotides: 7. The CDR3 extends over 15 amino acids. Germline-derived CDR1 and CDR2 are MGHRA and YSYEKL. CDR3 sequence: CASSQARTSLHEQFF. In DNA, the CDR3 is TGCGCCAGCAGCCAAGCCCGGACTAGCCTTCATGAGCAGTTCTTC.

The chain has TRBV18 and TRBJ2-3, with 7 bases lining up with TRBD2. CDR1 and CDR2 (germline): KGHSH, LQKENI. Trimming at V came to 3 bases and at J to 2 bases, leaving 8 bases not matched to a gene. CDR3 length equals 16 residues. The CDR3 coding sequence is TGTGCCAGCTCACCCTCCTTGCTAGCGGCCACAGATACGCAGTATTTT. Its protein product is CASSPSLLAATDTQYF. Full variable domain (rest looked up from reference TRBV18 and TRBJ2-3): NAGVMQNPRHLVRRRGQEARLRCSPMKGHSHVYWYRQLPEEGLKFMVYLQKENIIDESGMPKERFSAEFPKEGPSILRIQQVVRGDSAAYFCASSPSLLAATDTQYFGPGTRLTVL.

The J gene is TRBJ1-1, the V gene TRBV20-1; D call uncertain. Trimming shortened V by 7 bases and J by 0 bases, and 6 bases separated the two germline ends. Germline V gives CDR1 DFQATT, CDR2 SNEGSKA (reference sequence). The CDR3 totals 11 residues. CDR3 protein: CSVNMNTEAFF. The CDR3 region has the DNA TGCAGTGTTAACATGAACACTGAAGCTTTCTTT.

The rearrangement links TRBV7-2 to TRBJ1-2, with 9 bases matching TRBD1. Germline values: CDR1 SGHTA, CDR2 FQGNSA. V was pared by 1 base and J by 8 bases, with 5 bases of the junction left unmatched. The CDR3 runs 14 residues. CDR3: CASSLGGTGKGYTF. DNA of the CDR3: TGTGCCAGCAGCTTAGGGGGGACAGGGAAGGGCTACACCTTC.